A single sample gave rise to the 18 T cell receptor beta chains below, sequenced in a study of blood T cells in healthy people across ages. The second PCR ran 7 to 11 cycles with a sample-barcoded 5' primer and J-beta primers. Using its own MiXCR run on the 5' RACE reads, TCRdb lists one record per CDR3 protein. The sample lists some 640,000 distinct CDR3 sequences; roughly 50% were seen once. The specimen was blood. The receptor source for this set is a woman aged 60-75 years in good health.

The chain combines TRBV7-9 with TRBJ1-6; D is undetermined. V dropped 0 bases and J dropped 13 bases, with 10 bases sitting between them. Germline V lookup: CDR1 SEHNR, CDR2 FQNEAQ (reference sequence). The CDR3 runs to 13 residues. The CDR3 loop reads CASSLAEQSPLHF. CDR3 bases: TGTGCCAGCAGCTTAGCAGAACAGAGTCCCCTCCACTTT.

J is TRBJ2-1 and V is TRBV29-1, with 8 bases matching TRBD2. The CDR3 length is 14 residues. Germline CDR1 SQVTM, CDR2 ANQGSEA. The V and J ends lost 5 bases and 6 bases, in that order; junction bases with no gene match: 9. CDR3 bases: TGCAGCGTTTATTCAGCGGGAGTCTCCAATGAGCAGTTCTTC. Translated, it gives CSVYSAGVSNEQFF.

The chain is built from TRBV4-3 and TRBJ2-7; tentatively, D is TRBD1 (5 bases). This CDR3 spans 12 amino acids. V lost 4 bases and J lost 7, with 11 bases in between. Germline loops: CDR1 LGHNA, CDR2 YSLEER. CDR3 coding DNA: TGCGCCAGCAGCCCCGCCCAGGGTGAGCAGTACTTC. Residues: CASSPAQGEQYF.

The chain links TRBV5-1 to TRBJ1-2; 7 nucleotides align to TRBD1. V lost 4 bases to trimming and J lost 4 bases; unmatched junction nucleotides: 13. This CDR3 has 16 amino acids. Germline V gives CDR1 SGHRS, CDR2 YFSETQ. CDR3 nucleotides: TGCGCCAGCAGCCGAGATTTTAGGGGGCGCCCCTATGGCTACACCTTC. It yields the protein CASSRDFRGRPYGYTF.

J is TRBJ2-1 and V is TRBV15, with D unresolved. Germline-derived CDR1 and CDR2 are LNHNV and YYDKDF (reference sequence). The CDR3 covers 15 residues. V shed 5 bases and J shed 0 bases, with 11 bases lying between them. CDR3 nucleotide sequence: TGTGCCACCAGCGCGTCCGTGAGCTCCTACAATGAGCAGTTCTTC. It specifies CATSASVSSYNEQFF.

The chain joins TRBV7-2 to TRBJ1-2; TRBD1 agrees at 8 bases. This CDR3 has 14 amino acids. Germline loops: CDR1 SGHTA, CDR2 FQGNSA. V was pared by 5 bases and J by 5 bases, with 7 bases of the junction left unmatched. The CDR3 loop reads CASSIGTGAYGYTF. The CDR3 coding sequence is TGTGCCAGCAGCATAGGGACAGGCGCTTATGGCTACACCTTC.

This sequence joins TRBV4-2 and TRBJ2-3, with 9 bases lining up with TRBD1. V trimming: 0 bases; J trimming: 0 bases; junction bases outside the gene matches: 4. Germline loops: CDR1 LGHNA, CDR2 YNFKEQ. The CDR3 has 17 amino acids. CDR3 sequence reads: CASSQEWGQGSTDTQYF. The CDR3 DNA sequence: TGTGCCAGCAGCCAAGAGTGGGGACAGGGAAGCACAGATACGCAGTATTTT.

The chain is built from TRBV7-2 and TRBJ1-1; D ambiguous. This CDR3 is 12 amino acids long. V lost 3 bases and J 2 bases, leaving 4 bases between the germline ends. The germline V gene has CDR1 SGHTA and CDR2 FQGNSA. The CDR3 spells CASSFFNTEAFF. CDR3 nucleotide sequence: TGTGCCAGCAGCTTCTTTAACACTGAAGCTTTCTTT. The entire variable domain, with the rest obtained from reference TRBV7-2 and TRBJ1-1, is as follows: GAGVSQSPSNKVTEKGKDVELRCDPISGHTALYWYRQSLGQGLEFLIYFQGNSAPDKSGLPSDRFSAERTGGSVSTLTIQRTQQEDSAVYLCASSFFNTEAFFGQGTRLTVV.

V usage is TRBV24-1 and J usage is TRBJ2-5; no definite D call. From germline, CDR1 is KGHDR and CDR2 SFDVKD. The CDR3 extends over 13 amino acids. V was trimmed by 5 bases and J by 5 bases, leaving 11 bases between them. The CDR3 DNA is TGTGCCACCAGTGGATCGCCCGGGGAGACCCAGTACTTC. Translating it yields CATSGSPGETQYF.

The J gene is TRBJ2-1, the V gene TRBV5-1; no clear D. The CDR3 spans 12 residues. V gave up 1 base and J gave up 5 bases, with 4 bases separating them. From germline, CDR1 is SGHRS and CDR2 YFSETQ. The CDR3 region is CASSLFNNEQFF. The CDR3 region has the DNA TGCGCCAGCAGCTTGTTCAACAATGAGCAGTTCTTC. Drawing the rest from reference TRBV5-1 and TRBJ2-1, the complete variable domain is KAGVTQTPRYLIKTRGQQVTLSCSPISGHRSVSWYQQTPGQGLQFLFEYFSETQRNKGNFPGRFSGRQFSNSRSEMNVSTLELGDSALYLCASSLFNNEQFFGPGTRLTVL.

The gene calls are TRBV5-1 and TRBJ2-5, with 9 bases aligning to TRBD1. Losses at the gene ends were 3 bases for V and 0 bases for J; bases not matched to a gene: 9. Germline assignment: CDR1 SGHRS and CDR2 YFSETQ. The CDR3 covers 17 residues. CDR3 sequence (DNA): TGCGCCAGCAGCTGGGATGGGACAGGGAACTACCAAGAGACCCAGTACTTC. Translated, it gives CASSWDGTGNYQETQYF.

The chain is built from TRBV20-1 and TRBJ2-5; 7 bases are shared with TRBD2. From germline, CDR1 is DFQATT and CDR2 SNEGSKA (reference sequence). J was trimmed by 2 bases and V by 6 bases; bases with no gene match: 6. The length of the CDR3 is 13 residues. The CDR3 DNA is TGCAGTGCGACAGCGGGACCACAAGAGACCCAGTACTTC. The encoded protein is CSATAGPQETQYF.

In its sample, this clonotype was seen a few times. DNA for the CDR3: TGTGCCAGCAGCCCCCTTAGGGGGGGTCAAGAGACCCAGTACTTC. It codes for CASSPLRGGQETQYF. The genes are TRBV7-2 and TRBJ2-5; TRBD2 might be the D (7 bases). V was pared by 5 bases and J by 2 bases, with 15 bases between. The length of the CDR3 is 15 residues. The germline V gene encodes CDR1 SGHTA and CDR2 FQGNSA.

The CDR3 is CASRPTGVAYNEQFF. The CDR3 nucleotides are TGTGCCAGCAGGCCGACAGGGGTGGCCTACAATGAGCAGTTCTTC. The V call is TRBV2, the J call TRBJ2-1, with 8 positions matching TRBD1. The germline CDR1 and CDR2 sequences are SNHLY and FYNNEI. The CDR3 has 15 residues. Trimming removed 6 bases from V and 2 bases from J; junction bases left unmatched: 6.

The rearrangement joins TRBV20-1 to TRBJ1-1; D gene uncertain. The CDR3 consists of 13 residues. The germline CDR1 and CDR2 sequences are DFQATT and SNEGSKA (reference sequence). Trimming removed 5 bases from V and 1 base from J, with 11 bases in between. CDR3 loop: CSAAQPGNTEAFF. CDR3 coding DNA: TGCAGTGCTGCCCAACCGGGGAACACTGAAGCTTTCTTT.

On this clonotype: At one end, the junction sequence differs from germline, possibly due to a read error. This sequence joins TRBV24-1 and TRBJ2-1, with D possibly being TRBD1 or TRBD2 (5 bases each). This CDR3 is 16 amino acids long. Germline-derived CDR1 and CDR2 are KGHDR and SFDVKD. The CDR3 region has the DNA TGTACCACCAGTGATTTAAGGACAAAGGGAGCGAATGAGCAGTTCTTC. Its protein is CTTSDLRTKGANEQFF.

The chain has TRBV7-2 and TRBJ1-1, with D perhaps TRBD1 (5 bases). The germline V gene encodes CDR1 SGHTA and CDR2 FQGNSA. The CDR3 totals 11 residues. Trimming removed 6 bases at V and 8 bases at J, with 10 bases between. The CDR3 DNA is TGTGCCAGCAGTACCCAGGGCGAAGCTTTCTTT. It yields the protein CASSTQGEAFF.

The rearrangement joins TRBV12-3 or TRBV12-4 to TRBJ1-2; D may be TRBD1 (5 bases). This CDR3 contains 11 residues. V was cut by 8 bases and J by 7 bases, with 11 bases left in between. CDR3 nucleotide sequence: TGTGCCAGCCGGGCGGGGGGTGGCTACACCTTC. Translation: CASRAGGGYTF.